Presented here are 21 T cell receptor beta chains from one specimen sequenced in a study of T cell responses to AZD1222 COVID-19 vaccine. Only in-frame clones appear in the TCRdb table, and some are missing; sequencing was by immunoSEQ multiplex PCR. The sample consists of around 140,000 clones, approximately 85% of them appearing once. Here the sequenced sample was peripheral blood, taken 28 days after the second dose of the MenACWY control vaccine. These receptors were taken from an adult who received the MenACWY meningococcal vaccine as a control.

The chain employs TRBV27 and TRBJ1-6, with D unclear. Germline CDR1 is MNHEY and CDR2 is SMNVEV (reference sequence). The length of the CDR3 is 17 residues. V shed 1 base and J shed 6 bases, with 16 bases lying between them. The CDR3 bases are TGTGCCAGCAGTTTATTGGCAGGAGTACCACCTAATTCACCCCTCCACTTT. Its protein product is CASSLLAGVPPNSPLHF.

V and J are TRBV25-1 and TRBJ2-1; possible D gene TRBD1, 6 bases. The CDR3 consists of 15 residues. Between the trimmed V and J ends, which lost 6 bases and 0 bases, there was a span of 12 bases. The germline V gene has CDR1 MGHDK and CDR2 SYGVNS. The DNA for the CDR3 is TGTGCCAGCAGCTTACAGACAGGCTCCTACAATGAGCAGTTCTTC. This encodes CASSLQTGSYNEQFF.

This chain connects TRBV13 to TRBJ2-1; TRBD2 agrees at 10 bases. The trim removed 5 bases at V and 10 bases at J, leaving 11 bases unmatched. The CDR3 length is 15 residues. The germline V gene encodes CDR1 PRHDT and CDR2 FYEKMQ (reference sequence). This CDR3 reads CASSLPRGSGGEQFF. The CDR3 bases are TGTGCCAGCAGCCTACCTCGGGGTAGCGGGGGGGAGCAGTTCTTC.

The chain has TRBV14 and TRBJ2-3; 8 bases are shared with TRBD1. The V and J ends lost 0 bases and 4 bases, in that order; junction bases with no gene match: 6. From germline, CDR1 is SGHDN and CDR2 FVKESK. This CDR3 has 16 residues. The CDR3 reads CASSQDGNRGADTQYF. For the CDR3, the DNA is TGTGCCAGCAGCCAAGATGGGAACAGGGGGGCAGATACGCAGTATTTT.

This chain connects TRBV11-2 to TRBJ1-1; D is unclear. The V gene's germline CDR1 is SGHAT and CDR2 FQNNGV. V lost 4 bases and J lost 4, with 10 bases in between. The CDR3 extends over 13 amino acids. The CDR3 here is CASSSLRGTEAFF. CDR3 DNA sequence: TGTGCCAGCAGCTCCCTTCGGGGCACTGAAGCTTTCTTT.

This clone was found a few times. CDR3 in DNA: TGCAGTGCCGGGGGGGGACAGCCCCAGCATTTT. Its protein is CSAGGGQPQHF. The chain links TRBV20-1 to TRBJ1-5; weak D call: TRBD1 (5 bases). The CDR3 sequence is 11 residues long. V dropped 6 bases and J dropped 7 bases, with 10 bases sitting between them. The germline CDR1 and CDR2 sequences are DFQATT and SNEGSKA (reference sequence).

This chain joins TRBV3-1 (or the pseudogene TRBV3-2) and TRBJ2-3, with D hard to call. Trimming stripped 4 bases from V and 1 base from J, with 15 bases between. CDR1 is LGHDT and CDR2 is YNNKEL in the germline V gene (reference sequence). The CDR3 has 16 residues. CDR3 loop: CASSPGVGRRTDTQYF. DNA of the CDR3: TGTGCCAGCAGCCCCGGTGTTGGTCGACGCACAGATACGCAGTATTTT.

This clone was seen only a few times. The chain joins TRBV5-1 to TRBJ2-2; weak D call: TRBD2 (6 bases). The V end was cut by 2 bases, the J end by 6 bases, with 11 bases between. Germline V gene lookup returns CDR1 SGHRS and CDR2 YFSETQ. There are 14 residues in the CDR3. The CDR3 spells CASSFNSGAGELFF. The CDR3 DNA follows: TGCGCCAGCAGCTTCAATTCGGGAGCCGGGGAGCTGTTTTTT.

The V gene is TRBV18, the J gene TRBJ1-2, with a possible D match to TRBD1 (5 bases). The CDR3 runs 14 residues. CDR1 and CDR2 (germline): KGHSH, LQKENI. Trimming left V 1 base short and J 5 bases short, with 11 bases between. In DNA, the CDR3 is TGTGCCAGCTCACCACGGGGAGGGACTTATGGCTACACCTTC. Amino acids: CASSPRGGTYGYTF.

J is TRBJ1-1 and V is TRBV5-3, with unresolved D. TRBV5-3 is flagged as an ORF with uncertain function. This CDR3 is built from 15 residues. V lost 1 base and J 2 bases, leaving 12 bases between the germline ends. In DNA form, the CDR3 reads TGTGCCAGAAGCTTGATGAAACAGCAAAACACTGAAGCTTTCTTT. Protein product: CARSLMKQQNTEAFF.

A word on this clone: At one end, the junction sequence differs from germline, possibly due to a read error. The chain is built from TRBV7-7 and TRBJ2-7; TRBD2 aligns across 12 bases. Germline V CDR1 and CDR2: SSHAT, FNYEAQ (reference sequence). The CDR3 extends over 14 amino acids. The DNA for the CDR3 is TGTGCTAGCAGCTCTAGCGGGGGGGGATCAGAGCAGTACTTC. Translation: CASSSSGGGSEQYF.

The chain carries TRBV30 and TRBJ1-2; maybe TRBD1 (5 bases). Per the germline V gene, CDR1 is GTSNPN and CDR2 is SVGIG (reference sequence). This CDR3 contains 13 residues. V lost 2 bases, J lost 8 bases, and 15 bases lay in between. In DNA, the CDR3 is TGTGCCTGGAGTATGGGGACCCCTTCGGGCTACACCTTC. It yields the protein CAWSMGTPSGYTF.

This chain links TRBV15 with TRBJ1-6; TRBD1 aligns across 8 bases. Germline assignment: CDR1 LNHNV and CDR2 YYDKDF (reference sequence). The CDR3 is 14 residues long. V lost 1 base and J lost 13; bases outside the gene matches: 6. This CDR3 reads CATSRGWDRSPLHF. CDR3 DNA: TGTGCCACCAGCAGAGGATGGGACAGGTCGCCCCTCCACTTT.

As to this clone: The limits of the CDR3 on the DNA are not certain, so only TCRdb's listed CDR3 is given. This chain uses TRBV28 with TRBJ1-4. In germline, CDR1 is MDHEN, CDR2 SYDVKM. The CDR3 comprises 15 residues, both ends counted. This CDR3 is CASSSSTVSAGGLFF.

The chain combines TRBV18 with TRBJ1-3; 8 bases agree with TRBD1. The CDR3 length is 15 residues. J lost 4 bases, V lost 1 base, and 3 bases had no gene match. Looked up from germline, CDR1 is KGHSH and CDR2 is LQKENI. DNA for the CDR3: TGTGCCAGCTCACCACAACAGGGGGTCGGAAACACCATATATTTT. It yields the protein CASSPQQGVGNTIYF.

The V gene is TRBV29-1, the J gene TRBJ1-2; a weak D match, TRBD1 (5 bases). The CDR3 runs 12 residues. The germline V gene has CDR1 SQVTM and CDR2 ANQGSEA. Trimming left V 8 bases short and J 8 bases short, with 18 bases between. As DNA, the CDR3 is TGCAGCACCACCACAGGCCTGGGGGGCTACACCTTC. This gives the protein CSTTTGLGGYTF.

The V call is TRBV11-3, the J call TRBJ1-1, with D unclear. CDR3 length equals 13 residues. Trimming cost V 5 bases and J 11 bases, with 18 bases left between them. CDR1 is SGHNT and CDR2 is YENEEA in the germline V gene. CDR3 in amino acids: CASSTRTELGAFF. In nucleotides, the CDR3 is TGTGCCAGCAGCACCCGGACTGAACTTGGGGCTTTCTTT.

The chain recombines TRBV7-9 with TRBJ1-4; 9 bases line up with TRBD1. V shed 5 bases and J 2 bases; nucleotides not matched to a gene: 6. This CDR3 comprises 16 residues. The V gene's germline CDR1 is SEHNR and CDR2 FQNEAQ (reference sequence). CDR3 region: CASSTGGARTNEKLFF. CDR3 nucleotide sequence: TGTGCCAGCAGCACAGGGGGCGCTCGGACTAATGAAAAACTGTTTTTT.

This clone was seen once. The chain links TRBV28 to TRBJ1-5, with 7 bases identical to TRBD1. Germline V gene sequence: CDR1 MDHEN, CDR2 SYDVKM. The CDR3 covers 17 residues. V trimming: 3 bases; J trimming: 2 bases; junction bases outside the gene matches: 10. CDR3 amino acids: CASSLGTVLGGNQPQHF. The DNA for the CDR3 is TGTGCCAGCAGTTTGGGGACAGTCCTGGGAGGCAATCAGCCCCAGCATTTT.

The table lists this clone with a count of one. The chain joins TRBV6-2 or TRBV6-3 to TRBJ2-7; TRBD2 agrees at 9 bases. The V gene's germline CDR1 is MNHEY and CDR2 SVGEGT. J lost 5 bases, V lost 5 bases, and 16 bases had no gene match. This CDR3 contains 17 residues. CDR3 sequence: CASSPNRLAETSNEQYF. CDR3 sequence (DNA): TGTGCCAGCAGTCCGAACCGACTAGCGGAAACGTCGAACGAGCAGTACTTC.

This clone was recorded a few times. The rearrangement joins TRBV12-3 or TRBV12-4 to TRBJ1-1; TRBD1 aligns across 7 bases. V lost 6 bases and J lost 4; bases outside the gene matches: 5. The length of the CDR3 is 13 residues. CDR3 nucleotides: TGTGCCAGCAGCCGACAGGGAGGCACTGAAGCTTTCTTT. It is translated as CASSRQGGTEAFF.